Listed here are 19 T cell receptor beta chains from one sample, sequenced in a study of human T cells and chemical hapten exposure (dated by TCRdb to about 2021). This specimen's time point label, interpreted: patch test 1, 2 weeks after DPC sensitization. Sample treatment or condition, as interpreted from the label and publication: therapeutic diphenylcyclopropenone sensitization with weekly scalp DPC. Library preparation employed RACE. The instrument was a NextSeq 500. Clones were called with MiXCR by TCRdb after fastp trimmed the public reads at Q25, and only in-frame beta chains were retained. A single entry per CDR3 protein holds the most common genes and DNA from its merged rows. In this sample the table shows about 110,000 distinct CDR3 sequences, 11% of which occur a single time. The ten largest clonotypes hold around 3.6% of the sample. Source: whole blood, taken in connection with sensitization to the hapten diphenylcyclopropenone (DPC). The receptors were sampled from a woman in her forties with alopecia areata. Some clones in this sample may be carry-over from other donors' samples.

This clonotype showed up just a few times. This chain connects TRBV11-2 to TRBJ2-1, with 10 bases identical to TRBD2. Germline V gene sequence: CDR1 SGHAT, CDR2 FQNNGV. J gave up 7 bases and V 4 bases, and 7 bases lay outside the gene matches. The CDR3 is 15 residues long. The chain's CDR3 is CASSSMMTSGNEQFF. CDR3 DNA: TGTGCCAGCAGCTCAATGATGACTAGCGGGAATGAGCAGTTCTTC. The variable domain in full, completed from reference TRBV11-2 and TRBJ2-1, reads EAGVAQSPRYKIIEKRQSVAFWCNPISGHATLYWYQQILGQGPKLLIQFQNNGVVDDSQLPKDRFSAERLKGVDSTLKIQPAKLEDSAVYLCASSSMMTSGNEQFFGPGTRLTVL.

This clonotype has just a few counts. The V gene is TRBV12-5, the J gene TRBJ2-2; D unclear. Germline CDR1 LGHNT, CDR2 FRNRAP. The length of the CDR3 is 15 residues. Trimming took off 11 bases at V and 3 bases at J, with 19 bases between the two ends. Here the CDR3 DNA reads TGTGCTTCCTCAGTCTGGGATGCGGACACCGGGGAGCTGTTTTTT. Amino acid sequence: CASSVWDADTGELFF. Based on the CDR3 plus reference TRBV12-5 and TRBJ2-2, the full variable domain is DARVTQTPRHKVTEMGQEVTMRCQPILGHNTVFWYRQTMMQGLELLAYFRNRAPLDDSGMPKDRFSAEMPDATLATLKIQPSEPRDSAVYFCASSVWDADTGELFFGEGSRLTVL.

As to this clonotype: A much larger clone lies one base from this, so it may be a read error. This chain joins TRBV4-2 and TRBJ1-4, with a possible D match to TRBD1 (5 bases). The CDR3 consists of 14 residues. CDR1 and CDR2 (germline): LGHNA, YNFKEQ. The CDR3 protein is CASSQARVGERLFF. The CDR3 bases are TGTGCCAGCAGCCAAGCCAGGGTTGGGGAAAGACTGTTTTTT.

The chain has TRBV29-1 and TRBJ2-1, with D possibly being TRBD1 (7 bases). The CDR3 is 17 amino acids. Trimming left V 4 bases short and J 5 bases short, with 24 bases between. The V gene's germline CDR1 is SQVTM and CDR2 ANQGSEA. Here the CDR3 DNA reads TGCAGCGTTGTGTTGGAGGGGGCATGGGACACCCACAATGAGCAGTTCTTC. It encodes CSVVLEGAWDTHNEQFF.

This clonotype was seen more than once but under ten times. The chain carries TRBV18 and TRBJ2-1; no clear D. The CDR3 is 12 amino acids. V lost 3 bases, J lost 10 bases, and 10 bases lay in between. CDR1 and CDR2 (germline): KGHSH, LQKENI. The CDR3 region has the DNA TGTGCCAGCTCACCGACCCCAACCGAGCAGTTCTTC. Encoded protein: CASSPTPTEQFF. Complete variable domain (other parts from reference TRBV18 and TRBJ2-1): NAGVMQNPRHLVRRRGQEARLRCSPMKGHSHVYWYRQLPEEGLKFMVYLQKENIIDESGMPKERFSAEFPKEGPSILRIQQVVRGDSAAYFCASSPTPTEQFFGPGTRLTVL.

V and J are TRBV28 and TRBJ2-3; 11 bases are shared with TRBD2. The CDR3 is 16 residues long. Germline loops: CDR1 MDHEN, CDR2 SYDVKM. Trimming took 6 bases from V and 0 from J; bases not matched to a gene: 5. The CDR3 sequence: CASSWGTSGSTDTQYF. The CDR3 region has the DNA TGTGCCAGCAGCTGGGGGACTAGCGGAAGCACAGATACGCAGTATTTT.

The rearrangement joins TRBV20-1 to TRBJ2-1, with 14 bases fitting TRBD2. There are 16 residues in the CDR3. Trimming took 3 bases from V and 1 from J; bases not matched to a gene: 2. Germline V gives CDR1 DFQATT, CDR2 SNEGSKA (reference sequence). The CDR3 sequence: CSASGLAGGSYNEQFF. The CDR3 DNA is TGCAGTGCTAGTGGACTAGCGGGGGGTTCCTACAATGAGCAGTTCTTC.

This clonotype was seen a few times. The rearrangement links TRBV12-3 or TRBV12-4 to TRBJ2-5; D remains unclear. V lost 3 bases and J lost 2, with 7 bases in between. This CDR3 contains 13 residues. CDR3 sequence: CASSFADQETQYF. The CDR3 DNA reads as TGTGCCAGCAGTTTCGCGGATCAAGAGACCCAGTACTTC.

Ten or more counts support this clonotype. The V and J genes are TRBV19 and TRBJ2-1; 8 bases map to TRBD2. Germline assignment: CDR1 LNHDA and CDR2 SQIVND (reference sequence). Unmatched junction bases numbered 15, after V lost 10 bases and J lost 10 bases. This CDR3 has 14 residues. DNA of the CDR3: TGTGCCACTTCCCGGGAGGGCTTGCTCGGGGAGCAGTTCTTC. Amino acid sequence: CATSREGLLGEQFF.

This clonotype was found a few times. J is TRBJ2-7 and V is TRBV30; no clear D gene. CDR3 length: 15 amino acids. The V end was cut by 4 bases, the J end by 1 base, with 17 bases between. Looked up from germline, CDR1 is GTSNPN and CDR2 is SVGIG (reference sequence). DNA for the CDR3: TGTGCCTGGACCCTCCTTGGTGGGCCATCCTACGAGCAGTACTTC. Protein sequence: CAWTLLGGPSYEQYF.

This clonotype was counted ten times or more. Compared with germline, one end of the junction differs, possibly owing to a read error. The CDR3 DNA follows: TGTGCCAGCAGCTTAGACAGAAACTATGGCTACACCTTC. It codes for CASSLDRNYGYTF. The chain employs TRBV4-3 and TRBJ1-2; D may be TRBD1 (5 bases). The CDR3 runs 13 residues. Germline lookup yields CDR1 LGHNA and CDR2 YSLEER.

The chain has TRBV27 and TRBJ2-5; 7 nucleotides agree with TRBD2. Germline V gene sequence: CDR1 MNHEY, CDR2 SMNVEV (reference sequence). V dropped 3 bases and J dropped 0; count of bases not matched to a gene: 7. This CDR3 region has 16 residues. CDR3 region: CASSLEWRGYQETQYF. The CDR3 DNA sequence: TGTGCCAGCAGTTTGGAGTGGCGGGGGTACCAAGAGACCCAGTACTTC.

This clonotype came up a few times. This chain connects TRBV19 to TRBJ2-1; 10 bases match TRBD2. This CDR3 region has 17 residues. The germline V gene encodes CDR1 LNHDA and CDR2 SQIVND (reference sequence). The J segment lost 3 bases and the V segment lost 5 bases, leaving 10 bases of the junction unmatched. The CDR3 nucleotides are TGTGCCAGTAGTGCTGTACCTAGCGGGGGCCTCTACAATGAGCAGTTCTTC. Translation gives CASSAVPSGGLYNEQFF.

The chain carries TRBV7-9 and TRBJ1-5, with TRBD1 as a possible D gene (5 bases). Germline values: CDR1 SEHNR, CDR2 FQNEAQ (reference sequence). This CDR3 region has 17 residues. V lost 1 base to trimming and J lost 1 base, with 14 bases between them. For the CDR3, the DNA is TGTGCCAGCAGCTTAGTCGTAGGGGCTGGGAGCAATCAGCCCCAGCATTTT. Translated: CASSLVVGAGSNQPQHF.

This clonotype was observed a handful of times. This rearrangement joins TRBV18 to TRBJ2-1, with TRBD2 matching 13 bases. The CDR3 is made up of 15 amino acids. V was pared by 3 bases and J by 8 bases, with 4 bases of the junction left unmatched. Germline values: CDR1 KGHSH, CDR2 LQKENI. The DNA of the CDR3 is TGTGCCAGCTCACCCGGACTAGCGGGAGTGGATGAGCAGTTCTTC. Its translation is CASSPGLAGVDEQFF. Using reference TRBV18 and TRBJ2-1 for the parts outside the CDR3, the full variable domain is NAGVMQNPRHLVRRRGQEARLRCSPMKGHSHVYWYRQLPEEGLKFMVYLQKENIIDESGMPKERFSAEFPKEGPSILRIQQVVRGDSAAYFCASSPGLAGVDEQFFGPGTRLTVL.

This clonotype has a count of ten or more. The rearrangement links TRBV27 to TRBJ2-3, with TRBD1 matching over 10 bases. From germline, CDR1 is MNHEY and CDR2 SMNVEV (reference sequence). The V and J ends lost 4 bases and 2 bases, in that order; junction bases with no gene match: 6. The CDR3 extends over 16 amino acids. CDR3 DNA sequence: TGTGCCAGCAGTTCCCGACAGGGGGCAAACACAGATACGCAGTATTTT. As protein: CASSSRQGANTDTQYF.

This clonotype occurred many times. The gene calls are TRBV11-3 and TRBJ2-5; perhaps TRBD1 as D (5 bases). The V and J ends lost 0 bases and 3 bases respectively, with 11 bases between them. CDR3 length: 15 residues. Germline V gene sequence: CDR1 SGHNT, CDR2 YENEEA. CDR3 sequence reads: CASSLDHGREETQYF. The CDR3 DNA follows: TGTGCCAGCAGCTTAGATCACGGCAGGGAAGAGACCCAGTACTTC.

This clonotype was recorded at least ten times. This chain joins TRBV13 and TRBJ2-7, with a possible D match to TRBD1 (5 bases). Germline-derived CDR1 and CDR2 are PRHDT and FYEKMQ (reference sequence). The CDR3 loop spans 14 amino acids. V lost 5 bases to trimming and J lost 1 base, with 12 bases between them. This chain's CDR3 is CASSRDSFSYEQYF. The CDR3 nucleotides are TGTGCCAGCAGCCGCGACAGCTTTTCCTACGAGCAGTACTTC.

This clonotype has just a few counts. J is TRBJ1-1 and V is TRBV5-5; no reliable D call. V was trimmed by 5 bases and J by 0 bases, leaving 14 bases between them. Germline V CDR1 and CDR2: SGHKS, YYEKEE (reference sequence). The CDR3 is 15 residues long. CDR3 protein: CASRAWGAMNTEAFF. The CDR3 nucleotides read TGTGCCAGCAGGGCATGGGGAGCCATGAACACTGAAGCTTTCTTT.